This T cell receptor beta chain was sequenced in a study of blood T cell repertoires in COVID-19. Background on the study: Whether acute or convalescent, the COVID-19 samples came from the United States, Italy and Spain.

During active infection, Seattle patients enrolled and were then monitored through disease. The CDR3 is 17 residues long. Trimming took off 2 bases at V and 8 bases at J, with 25 bases between the two ends. Per the germline V gene, CDR1 is SGDLS and CDR2 is YYNGEE. Some clones are missing from TCRdb's copy, which holds only in-frame ones; the method was immunoSEQ multiplex PCR. Of a few hundred thousand clones detected, approximately 85% appear once; the ten largest clones hold about 2.4%. Sequenced: peripheral blood. The sequence came from a woman in her seventies with COVID-19, enrolled during active disease. The genes are TRBV9 and TRBJ1-1, with D maybe TRBD1 (6 bases). The CDR3 sequence: CASSVGTGTTPSAEAFF. DNA of the CDR3: TGTGCCAGCAGCGTCGGTACCGGGACAACCCCCTCCGCGGAAGCTTTCTTT.